This T cell receptor (beta chain) originates from a study of blood T cell repertoires in COVID-19. Study-level information: Spain, Italy and the United States supplied samples that represented acute and convalescent COVID-19. T cells, B-cell-depleted T cells, or PBMCs provided the cDNA or gDNA that served as material.

Assay: immunoSEQ multiplex PCR; the TCRdb copy retains only in-frame clones and omits some. This sample carries more than 65,000 clones, 65% to 85% of them seen once, and the ten largest clones take just under 10%. Only a few counts were recorded for this clone. This CDR3 is also generated by other DNA sequences in the sample. The length of the CDR3 is 15 residues. This receptor was obtained from a woman between 50 and 59 years old with acute or convalescent COVID-19. The gene calls are TRBV7-5 and TRBJ2-7; TRBD1, the D gene given by the table, was not confirmed from the DNA. TRBV7-5 is a documented pseudogene. The sample consisted of peripheral blood. CDR3 in amino acids: CARSNGSPRGYEQYF. The CDR3 DNA follows: TGTGCCAGAAGCAACGGGAGCCCCAGGGGGTACGAGCAGTACTTC.